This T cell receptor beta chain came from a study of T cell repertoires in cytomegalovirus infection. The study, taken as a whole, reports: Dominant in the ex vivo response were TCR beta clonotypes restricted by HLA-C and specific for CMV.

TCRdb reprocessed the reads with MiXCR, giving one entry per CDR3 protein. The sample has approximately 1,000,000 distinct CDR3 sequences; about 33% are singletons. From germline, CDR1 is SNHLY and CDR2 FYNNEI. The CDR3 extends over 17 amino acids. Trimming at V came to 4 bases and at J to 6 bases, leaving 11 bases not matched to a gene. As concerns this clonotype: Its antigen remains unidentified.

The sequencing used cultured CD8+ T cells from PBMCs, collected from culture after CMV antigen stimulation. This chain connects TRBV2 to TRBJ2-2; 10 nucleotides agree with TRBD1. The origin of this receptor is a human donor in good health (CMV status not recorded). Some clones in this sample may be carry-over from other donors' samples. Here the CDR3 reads CASSAPGQGFLPGELFF. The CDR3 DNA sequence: TGTGCCAGCAGTGCCCCGGGACAGGGGTTTCTCCCCGGGGAGCTGTTTTTT.